Listed below are T cell receptor beta chains from one sample, sequenced in a study of blood T cell repertoires in COVID-19. The assay was immunoSEQ multiplex PCR, and TCRdb's table has in-frame clones only and misses some. The sample records 120,000 or so clones, 65% to 80% being singletons. Sequencing was carried out using peripheral blood. Receptors were obtained from a human donor with acute or convalescent COVID-19. The donor label of this sample is uncertain. Both conserved end residues are part of each CDR3.

j_gene: TRBJ2-1; v_gene: TRBV7-7; CDR3aa: CASSLGIKGGLYNEQFF
j_gene: TRBJ1-6; v_gene: TRBV7-8; CDR3aa: CASSLRRQDQPNSPLHF
j_gene: TRBJ1-4; v_gene: TRBV12-3/TRBV12-4; CDR3aa: CASSPRRGKLFF
j_gene: TRBJ2-2; v_gene: TRBV27; CDR3aa: CASSRLRGTGELFF
j_gene: TRBJ2-6; v_gene: TRBV7-9; CDR3aa: CASSLAGGPGANVLTF
j_gene: TRBJ1-1; v_gene: TRBV29-1; CDR3aa: CSTTQGSSTEAFF
j_gene: TRBJ1-6; v_gene: TRBV27; CDR3aa: CASSLSSTGVRSPLHF
j_gene: TRBJ1-4; v_gene: TRBV29-1; CDR3aa: CSVEGTGHNEKLFF
j_gene: TRBJ1-1; v_gene: TRBV12-3/TRBV12-4; CDR3aa: CASSRGTEAFF
j_gene: TRBJ1-1; v_gene: TRBV30; CDR3aa: CAWSVSYTEAFF
j_gene: TRBJ1-2; v_gene: TRBV6-5; CDR3aa: CASSTSTGLAGYTF
j_gene: TRBJ1-2; v_gene: TRBV6-5; CDR3aa: CASSLNRGGNYGYTF
j_gene: TRBJ2-5; v_gene: TRBV6-4; CDR3aa: CASSAADEGHQETQYF
j_gene: TRBJ1-2; v_gene: TRBV7-9; CDR3aa: CASSLNMQAYGYTF
j_gene: TRBJ1-2; v_gene: TRBV18; CDR3aa: CASSPSAGSNGYGYTF